A selection of T cell receptor beta chains follows, all from one sample in a study of blood T cell repertoires in COVID-19. Some clones are missing from TCRdb's copy, which holds only in-frame ones; the method was immunoSEQ multiplex PCR. The sample comprises some 80,000 clones, roughly 90% of which are singletons, and about 2.5% rests with the top ten. The sample comprised peripheral blood. The receptors stem from a human donor in a cohort sampled during active COVID-19. Each CDR3 is given with its conserved first and last residue.

v_gene | CDR3aa
TRBV4-1 | CASSRQLAGTYNEQFF
TRBV11-2 | CASSSGSLYEQYF
TRBV14 | CASSQFLLAEDYEQYF
TRBV12-5 | CASGPIPGNTIYF
TRBV24-1 | CATSDPRRKRASGEQTSTDTQYF
TRBV6-5 | CASSTHNEQFF
TRBV4-3 | CASSQDAHRGHETQYF
TRBV6-5 | CASSPRVLLNSPLHF
TRBV3-1/TRBV3-2 | CASSQGTDNSPLHF
TRBV2 | CASSNHRDSPTDGYTF
TRBV7-9 | CASSADRAGELFF
TRBV14 | CASSQDLAGGRTGELFF
TRBV10-2 | CASRLGQGNQPQHF
TRBV6-2/TRBV6-3 | CASSGRQGQVNGYTF
TRBV15 | CATSPRTGPPYEQYF
TRBV7-9 | CASSLPQGRRGNTIYF
TRBV5-4 | CASSSDPSGRRRF
TRBV18 | CASSPGLSTGELFF
TRBV9 | CASSVEPGSGNTIYF
TRBV19 | CASSSLAGGLLFF
TRBV4-2 | CASSQALRGGRDEQFF
TRBV7-9 | CASSLAATSGANYEQYF